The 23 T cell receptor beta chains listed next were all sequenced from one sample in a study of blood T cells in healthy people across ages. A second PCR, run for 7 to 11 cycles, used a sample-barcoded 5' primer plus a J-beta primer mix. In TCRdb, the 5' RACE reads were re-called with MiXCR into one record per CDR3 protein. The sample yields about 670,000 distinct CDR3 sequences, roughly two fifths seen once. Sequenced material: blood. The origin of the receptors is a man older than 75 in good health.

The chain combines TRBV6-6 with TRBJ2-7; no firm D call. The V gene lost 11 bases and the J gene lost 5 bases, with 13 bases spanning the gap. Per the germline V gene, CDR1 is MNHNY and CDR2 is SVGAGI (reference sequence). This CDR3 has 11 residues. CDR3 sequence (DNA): TGTGCCTGCGCTTGGTTAAACGAGCAGTACTTC. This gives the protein CACAWLNEQYF.

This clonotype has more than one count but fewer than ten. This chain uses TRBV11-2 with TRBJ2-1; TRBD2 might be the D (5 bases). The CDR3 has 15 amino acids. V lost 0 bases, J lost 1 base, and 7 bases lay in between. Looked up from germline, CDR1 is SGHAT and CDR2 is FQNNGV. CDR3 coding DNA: TGTGCCAGCAGCTTAGAAGCGGCGTCCTACAATGAGCAGTTCTTC. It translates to CASSLEAASYNEQFF.

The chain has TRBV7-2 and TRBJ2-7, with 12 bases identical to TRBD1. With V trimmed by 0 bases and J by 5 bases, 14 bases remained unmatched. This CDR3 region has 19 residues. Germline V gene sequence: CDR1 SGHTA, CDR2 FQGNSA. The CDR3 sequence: CASSLARFSSGTGGDEQYF. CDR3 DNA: TGTGCCAGCAGCTTAGCCCGGTTCTCCTCCGGGACAGGGGGCGACGAGCAGTACTTC.

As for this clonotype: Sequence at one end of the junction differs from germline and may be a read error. CDR3 in amino acids: CVSSSEASRHEQYF. In nucleotides, the CDR3 is TGTGTCAGCAGCTCAGAGGCTAGCCGGCACGAGCAGTACTTC. J is TRBJ2-7 and V is TRBV7-2; weak D call: TRBD2 (5 bases). Germline assignment: CDR1 SGHTA and CDR2 FQGNSA. The CDR3 runs to 14 residues.

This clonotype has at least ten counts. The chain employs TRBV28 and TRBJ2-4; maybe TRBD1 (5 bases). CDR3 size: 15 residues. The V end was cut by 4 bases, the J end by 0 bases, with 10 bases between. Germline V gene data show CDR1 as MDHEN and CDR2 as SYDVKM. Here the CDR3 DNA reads TGTGCCAGCAGTTCCGGACAAGTAGCCAAAAACATTCAGTACTTC. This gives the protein CASSSGQVAKNIQYF.

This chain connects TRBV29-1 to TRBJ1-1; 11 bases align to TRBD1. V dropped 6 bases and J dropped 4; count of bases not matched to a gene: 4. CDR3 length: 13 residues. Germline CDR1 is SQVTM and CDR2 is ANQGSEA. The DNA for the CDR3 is TGCAGCGTGCCCGGGACAGGGGGCACTGAAGCTTTCTTT. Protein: CSVPGTGGTEAFF.

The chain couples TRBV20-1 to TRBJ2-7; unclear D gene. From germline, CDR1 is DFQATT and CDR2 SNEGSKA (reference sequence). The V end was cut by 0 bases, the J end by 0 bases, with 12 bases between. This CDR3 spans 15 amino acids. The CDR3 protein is CSARDPMGSSYEQYF. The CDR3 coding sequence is TGCAGTGCTAGAGACCCCATGGGCAGCTCCTACGAGCAGTACTTC.

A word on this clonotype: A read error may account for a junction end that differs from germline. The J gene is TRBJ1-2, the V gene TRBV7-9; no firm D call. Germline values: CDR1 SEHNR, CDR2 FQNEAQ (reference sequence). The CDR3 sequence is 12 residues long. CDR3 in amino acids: CASSQSTGGNTF. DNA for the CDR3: TGTGCCAGCAGCCAATCGACGGGTGGCAACACCTTC.

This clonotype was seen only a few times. The chain's CDR3 is CASSPPGLPAETQYF. CDR3 nucleotide sequence: TGTGCCAGCTCACCACCGGGACTACCGGCGGAGACCCAGTACTTC. The J gene is TRBJ2-4, the V gene TRBV18, with 7 bases aligning to TRBD2. The J call may not be correct, given that the DNA end is closer to TRBJ2-5. Germline V gene data show CDR1 as KGHSH and CDR2 as LQKENI. This CDR3 comprises 15 residues.

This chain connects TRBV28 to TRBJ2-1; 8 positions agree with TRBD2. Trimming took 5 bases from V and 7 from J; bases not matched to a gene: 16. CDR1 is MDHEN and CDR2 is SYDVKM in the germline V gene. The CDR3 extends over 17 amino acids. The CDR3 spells CASSAHQIAGKVNEQFF. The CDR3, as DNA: TGTGCCAGCAGTGCACACCAAATAGCGGGAAAAGTGAATGAGCAGTTCTTC.

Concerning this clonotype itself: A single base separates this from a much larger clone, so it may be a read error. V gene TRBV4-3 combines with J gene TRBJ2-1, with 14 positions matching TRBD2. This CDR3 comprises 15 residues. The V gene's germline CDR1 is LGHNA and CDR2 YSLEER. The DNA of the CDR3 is TGCGCCAGCAGCCACGGGACTAGCGGGAGTAATGGGCAGTTCTTC. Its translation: CASSHGTSGSNGQFF.

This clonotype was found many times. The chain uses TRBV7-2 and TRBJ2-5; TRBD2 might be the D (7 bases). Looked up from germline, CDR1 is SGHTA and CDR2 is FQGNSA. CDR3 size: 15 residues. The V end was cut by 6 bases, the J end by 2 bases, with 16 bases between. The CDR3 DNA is TGTGCCAGCAGTTGGGGGGGGGACAATCAAGAGACCCAGTACTTC. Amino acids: CASSWGGDNQETQYF.

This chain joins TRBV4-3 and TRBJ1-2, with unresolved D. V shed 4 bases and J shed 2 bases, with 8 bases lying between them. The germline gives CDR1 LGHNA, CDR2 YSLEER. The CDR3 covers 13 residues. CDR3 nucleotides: TGCGCCAGCAGCCCCCATGGGAACTATGGCTACACCTTC. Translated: CASSPHGNYGYTF.

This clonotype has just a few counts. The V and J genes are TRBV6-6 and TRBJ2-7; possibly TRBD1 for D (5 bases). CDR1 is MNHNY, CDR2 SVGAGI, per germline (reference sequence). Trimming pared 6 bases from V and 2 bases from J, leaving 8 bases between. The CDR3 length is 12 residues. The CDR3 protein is CASREQAYEQYF. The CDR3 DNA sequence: TGTGCCAGCAGGGAACAGGCCTACGAGCAGTACTTC.

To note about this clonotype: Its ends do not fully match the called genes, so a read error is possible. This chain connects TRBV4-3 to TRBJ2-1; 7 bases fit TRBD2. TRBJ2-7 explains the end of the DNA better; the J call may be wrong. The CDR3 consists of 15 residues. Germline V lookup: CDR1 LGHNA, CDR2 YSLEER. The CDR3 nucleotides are TGCGCCAGCAGCCAAGTTGGCGGGAGAGGCTACGTGCAGTACTTC. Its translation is CASSQVGGRGYVQYF.

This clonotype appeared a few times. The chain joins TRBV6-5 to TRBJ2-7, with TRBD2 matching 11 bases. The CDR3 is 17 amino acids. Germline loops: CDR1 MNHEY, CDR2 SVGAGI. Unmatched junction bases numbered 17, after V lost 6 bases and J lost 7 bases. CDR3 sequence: CASSYYKTSGSYNEQYF. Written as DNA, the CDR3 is TGTGCCAGCAGCTATTACAAAACTAGCGGGAGCTACAATGAGCAGTACTTC.

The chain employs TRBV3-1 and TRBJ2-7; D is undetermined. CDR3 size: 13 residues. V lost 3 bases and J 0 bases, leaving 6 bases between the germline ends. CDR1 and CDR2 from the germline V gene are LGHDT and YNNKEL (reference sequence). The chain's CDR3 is CASSHASSYEQYF. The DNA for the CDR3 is TGTGCCAGCAGCCACGCTTCCTCCTACGAGCAGTACTTC.

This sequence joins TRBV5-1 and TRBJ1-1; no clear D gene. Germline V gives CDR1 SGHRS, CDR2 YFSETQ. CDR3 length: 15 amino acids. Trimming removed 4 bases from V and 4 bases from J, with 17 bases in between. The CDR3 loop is CASSIQVAGSTEAFF. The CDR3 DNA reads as TGCGCCAGCAGCATCCAAGTGGCGGGGAGCACTGAAGCTTTCTTT.

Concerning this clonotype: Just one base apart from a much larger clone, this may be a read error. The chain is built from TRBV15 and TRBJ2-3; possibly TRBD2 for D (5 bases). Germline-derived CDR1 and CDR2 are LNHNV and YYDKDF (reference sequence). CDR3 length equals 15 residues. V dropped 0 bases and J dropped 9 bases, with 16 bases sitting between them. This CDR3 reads CATSRDPGIGSTQYF. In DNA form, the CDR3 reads TGTGCCACCAGCAGAGATCCCGGGATAGGGAGCACGCAGTATTTT.

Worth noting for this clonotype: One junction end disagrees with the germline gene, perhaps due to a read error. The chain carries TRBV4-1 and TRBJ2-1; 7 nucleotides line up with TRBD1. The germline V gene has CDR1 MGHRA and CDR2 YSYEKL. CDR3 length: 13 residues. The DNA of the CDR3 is TGCACCAGCAGCCGCCAACAGGGGAATGAGCAGTTCTTC. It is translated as CTSSRQQGNEQFF.

The CDR3 reads CSAQGGVDGYTF. The CDR3 DNA follows: TGCAGCGCCCAGGGGGGGGTGGATGGCTACACCTTC. The J gene is TRBJ1-2, the V gene TRBV29-1; 7 nucleotides align to TRBD1. Unmatched junction bases numbered 8, after V lost 7 bases and J lost 6 bases. The V gene's germline CDR1 is SQVTM and CDR2 ANQGSEA. The CDR3 is 12 residues long. Full variable domain (remainder filled in from reference TRBV29-1 and TRBJ1-2): SAVISQKPSRDICQRGTSLTIQCQVDSQVTMMFWYRQQPGQSLTLIATANQGSEATYESGFVIDKFPISRPNLTFSTLTVSNMSPEDSSIYLCSAQGGVDGYTFGSGTRLTVV.

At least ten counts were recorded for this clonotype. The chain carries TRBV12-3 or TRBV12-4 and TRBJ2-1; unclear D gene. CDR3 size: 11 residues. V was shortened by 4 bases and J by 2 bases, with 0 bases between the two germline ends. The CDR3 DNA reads TGTGCCAGCAGTTCCTACAATGAGCAGTTCTTC. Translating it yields CASSSYNEQFF.

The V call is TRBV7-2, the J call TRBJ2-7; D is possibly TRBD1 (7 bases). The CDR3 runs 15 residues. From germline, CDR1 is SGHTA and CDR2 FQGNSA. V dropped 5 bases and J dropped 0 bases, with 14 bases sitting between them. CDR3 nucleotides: TGTGCCAGCAGCACCCAGGGGGGAGGCTCCTACGAGCAGTACTTC. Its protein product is CASSTQGGGSYEQYF.